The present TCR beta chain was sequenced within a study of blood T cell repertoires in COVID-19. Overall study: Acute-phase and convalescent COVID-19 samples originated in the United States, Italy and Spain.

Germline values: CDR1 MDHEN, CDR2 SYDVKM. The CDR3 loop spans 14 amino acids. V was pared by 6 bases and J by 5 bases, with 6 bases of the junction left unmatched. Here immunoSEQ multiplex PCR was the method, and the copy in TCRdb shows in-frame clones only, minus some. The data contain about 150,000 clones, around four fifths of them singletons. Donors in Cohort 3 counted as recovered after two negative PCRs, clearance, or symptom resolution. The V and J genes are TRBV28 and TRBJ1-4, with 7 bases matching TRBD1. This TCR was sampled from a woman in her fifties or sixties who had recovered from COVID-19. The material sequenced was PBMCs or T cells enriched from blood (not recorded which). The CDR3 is CASRVGGLNEKLFF. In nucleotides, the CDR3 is TGTGCCAGCAGGGTAGGGGGCCTGAATGAAAAACTGTTTTTT.